The 19 T cell receptor beta chains reported below all come from one sample, sequenced in a study of blood T cell repertoires in COVID-19. The data were produced by immunoSEQ multiplex PCR, yet TCRdb's version contains in-frame clones alone and is incomplete. The sample has 160,000 or so clones, over 75% seen once; the top ten hold 1% to 1.5%. Sequencing input: PBMCs or T cells enriched from blood (not recorded which). All receptors derive from a human donor with acute COVID-19. The donor label of this sample is uncertain.

This clone was recorded once. The chain has TRBV9 and TRBJ1-4; 8 bases map to TRBD1. Germline loops: CDR1 SGDLS, CDR2 YYNGEE. Trimming cost V 4 bases and J 5 bases; bases outside gene matches: 10. The CDR3 is 16 amino acids. The CDR3 sequence is CASSPGQGEGNEKLFF. CDR3 bases: TGTGCCAGCAGCCCCGGACAGGGAGAGGGGAATGAAAAACTGTTTTTT.

The CDR3 region is CATAGTSGGGEQYF. The CDR3 DNA reads TGTGCCACGGCCGGGACTAGCGGGGGCGGCGAGCAGTACTTC. V gene TRBV10-3 combines with J gene TRBJ2-7, with 14 bases aligning to TRBD2. The CDR3 has 14 residues. The germline V gene has CDR1 ENHRY and CDR2 SYGVKD. Unmatched junction bases numbered 8, after V lost 10 bases and J lost 6 bases.

The chain recombines TRBV19 with TRBJ2-1; 12 bases fit TRBD2. CDR1 is LNHDA and CDR2 is SQIVND in the germline V gene (reference sequence). V lost 7 bases, J lost 4 bases, and 5 bases stayed unmatched. The CDR3 consists of 15 residues. CDR3 sequence reads: CASTLTSGGYNEQFF. Written as DNA, the CDR3 is TGTGCCAGTACCTTAACTAGCGGGGGGTACAATGAGCAGTTCTTC.

This clone appeared a few times. This chain uses TRBV11-2 with TRBJ1-1, with TRBD1 as a possible D gene (5 bases). CDR1 and CDR2 (germline): SGHAT, FQNNGV. The CDR3 sequence is 15 residues long. The V gene lost 6 bases and the J gene lost 6 bases, with 20 bases spanning the gap. CDR3 loop: CASRVIKGRDSEAFF. The CDR3 DNA reads as TGTGCCAGCAGAGTTATAAAGGGCAGGGACTCTGAAGCTTTCTTT.

The chain combines TRBV7-2 with TRBJ1-2, with D unresolved. V dropped 0 bases and J dropped 8 bases, with 10 bases sitting between them. Germline V gives CDR1 SGHTA, CDR2 FQGNSA. There are 13 residues in the CDR3. DNA of the CDR3: TGTGCCAGCAGCTTAGCGTCCGGGGAAGGCTACACCTTC. It specifies CASSLASGEGYTF.

CDR3 sequence: CASSDEQGYEQYF. In nucleotides, the CDR3 is TGTGCCAGCAGTGACGAACAGGGCTACGAGCAGTACTTC. The gene calls are TRBV2 and TRBJ2-7, with TRBD1 as a possible D gene (6 bases). The germline V gene has CDR1 SNHLY and CDR2 FYNNEI. The CDR3 loop spans 13 amino acids. Trimming left V 3 bases short and J 3 bases short, with 9 bases between.

This sequence joins TRBV7-2 and TRBJ2-3; TRBD2 aligns across 10 bases. The CDR3 runs to 16 residues. J gave up 1 base and V 6 bases, and 7 bases lay outside the gene matches. Germline V gene lookup returns CDR1 SGHTA and CDR2 FQGNSA. The CDR3 here is CASREAGGPGTDTQYF. In nucleotides, the CDR3 is TGTGCCAGCAGGGAAGCGGGGGGGCCCGGCACAGATACGCAGTATTTT.

The chain carries TRBV30 and TRBJ1-5; perhaps TRBD1 as D (5 bases). Between the trimmed V and J ends, which lost 3 bases and 2 bases, there was a span of 11 bases. Germline V gene sequence: CDR1 GTSNPN, CDR2 SVGIG (reference sequence). This CDR3 contains 14 residues. The CDR3 reads CAWRGKQGNQPQHF. DNA of the CDR3: TGTGCCTGGAGAGGAAAACAGGGCAATCAGCCCCAGCATTTT.

The chain combines TRBV10-3 with TRBJ2-5, with TRBD1 identical over 9 bases. The CDR3 contains 14 residues. The V gene end was trimmed by 4 bases and the J gene end by 5 bases; junction bases not matched to a gene: 5. Germline V CDR1 and CDR2: ENHRY, SYGVKD. The CDR3 bases are TGTGCCATCAGTGTGGGGACAGGGTGGGAGACCCAGTACTTC. This translates into CAISVGTGWETQYF.

This clone was observed a single time. The rearrangement links TRBV2 to TRBJ1-2; the D is unclear. The length of the CDR3 is 13 residues. Deletions cut 7 bases from V and 1 base from J, with 10 bases between. The germline V gene has CDR1 SNHLY and CDR2 FYNNEI. The DNA for the CDR3 is TGTGCCAGCAAACTCCTAAGTAACTATGGCTACACCTTC. The encoded protein is CASKLLSNYGYTF.

CDR3 sequence: CASSYDSSYNSPLHF. The CDR3 DNA is TGTGCCAGCAGCTACGACAGCTCCTATAATTCACCCCTCCACTTT. The chain joins TRBV9 to TRBJ1-6, with a tentative D call TRBD1 (5 bases). V was clipped by 4 bases and J by 0 bases, with 8 bases between them. This CDR3 is 15 amino acids long. Germline V gene lookup returns CDR1 SGDLS and CDR2 YYNGEE.

The rearrangement joins TRBV7-2 to TRBJ2-2; 8 nucleotides line up with TRBD1. CDR1 is SGHTA, CDR2 FQGNSA, per germline. This CDR3 has 15 amino acids. The V gene end was trimmed by 2 bases and the J gene end by 6 bases; junction bases not matched to a gene: 5. CDR3 residues: CASSLRTGKAGELFF. Here the CDR3 DNA reads TGTGCCAGCAGCTTACGGACAGGGAAGGCCGGGGAGCTGTTTTTT.

V and J are TRBV7-9 and TRBJ1-4, with 8 bases lining up with TRBD1. This CDR3 spans 14 amino acids. The V gene end was trimmed by 7 bases and the J gene end by 8 bases; junction bases not matched to a gene: 9. Germline-derived CDR1 and CDR2 are SEHNR and FQNEAQ (reference sequence). The CDR3 here is CASTRQGKEEKLFF. The CDR3, as DNA: TGTGCCAGCACCAGACAGGGGAAGGAGGAAAAACTGTTTTTT.

The chain links TRBV19 to TRBJ2-3; TRBD1 matches at 7 bases. Per germline, CDR1 LNHDA and CDR2 SQIVND (reference sequence). V was pared by 5 bases and J by 4 bases, with 12 bases of the junction left unmatched. The CDR3 totals 16 residues. The CDR3 sequence: CASSFRTGQEADTQYF. For the CDR3, the DNA is TGTGCCAGTAGTTTTCGGACAGGTCAAGAGGCAGATACGCAGTATTTT.

The chain combines TRBV15 with TRBJ2-7; 7 nucleotides line up with TRBD1. There are 15 residues in the CDR3. The V gene's germline CDR1 is LNHNV and CDR2 YYDKDF (reference sequence). V dropped 0 bases and J dropped 7; count of bases not matched to a gene: 9. The CDR3 nucleotides are TGTGCCACCAGCAGAGATCGGGTAGGGGGCCGAGAGCAGTACTTC. This codes for CATSRDRVGGREQYF.

The chain has TRBV10-3 and TRBJ2-1; 13 bases match TRBD2. The germline CDR1 and CDR2 sequences are ENHRY and SYGVKD. The CDR3 runs to 15 residues. Trimming removed 6 bases from V and 4 bases from J; junction bases left unmatched: 3. CDR3 in DNA: TGTGCCATCAGAGGGACTAGCGGGGTATACAATGAGCAGTTCTTC. It is translated as CAIRGTSGVYNEQFF.

This chain links TRBV19 with TRBJ2-5; possible D gene TRBD1, 6 bases. Germline V gives CDR1 LNHDA, CDR2 SQIVND (reference sequence). The V and J ends lost 5 bases and 4 bases respectively, with 14 bases between them. There are 14 residues in the CDR3. This chain's CDR3 is CASSSQGSPETQYF. The CDR3 DNA follows: TGTGCCAGTAGTTCCCAGGGGAGCCCAGAGACCCAGTACTTC.

The J gene is TRBJ1-2, the V gene TRBV7-9; the D gene is possibly TRBD1 (6 bases). Trimming took off 6 bases at V and 3 bases at J, with 17 bases between the two ends. Germline CDR1 is SEHNR and CDR2 is FQNEAQ (reference sequence). The CDR3 is 15 amino acids. Here the CDR3 reads CASSLHGEGDYGYTF. The CDR3, as DNA: TGTGCCAGCAGTTTACACGGGGAGGGGGACTATGGCTACACCTTC.

J is TRBJ2-2 and V is TRBV24-1; 7 bases match TRBD1. The trim removed 4 bases at V and 1 base at J, leaving 5 bases unmatched. The CDR3 runs to 16 residues. Germline lookup yields CDR1 KGHDR and CDR2 SFDVKD. CDR3: CATSDTGAENTGELFF. The CDR3 DNA sequence: TGTGCCACCAGTGACACAGGGGCTGAGAACACCGGGGAGCTGTTTTTT.